Shown below are 19 T cell receptor beta chains from a single sample sequenced in a study of blood T cell repertoires in COVID-19. Profiled with immunoSEQ multiplex PCR; TCRdb holds only in-frame clones, not every one. The sample lists some 78,000 clones, 80% to 90% occurring once. The specimen sequenced was peripheral blood. These receptors came from a man aged 50-60 years with active or convalescent COVID-19.

V is TRBV19 and J is TRBJ2-1, with 9 bases lining up with TRBD2. The trim removed 5 bases at V and 0 bases at J, leaving 8 bases unmatched. The CDR3 covers 17 residues. Germline loops: CDR1 LNHDA, CDR2 SQIVND (reference sequence). CDR3 bases: TGTGCCAGTAGTCCCGGGAGACTAGCGGCCTCCTACAATGAGCAGTTCTTC. Translation gives CASSPGRLAASYNEQFF. Full variable domain (remainder filled in from reference TRBV19 and TRBJ2-1): DGGITQSPKYLFRKEGQNVTLSCEQNLNHDAMYWYRQDPGQGLRLIYYSQIVNDFQKGDIAEGYSVSREKKESFPLTVTSAQKNPTAFYLCASSPGRLAASYNEQFFGPGTRLTVL.

Comments on this clone: Its ends do not fully match the called genes, so a read error is possible. This sequence joins TRBV3-1 (or the pseudogene TRBV3-2) and TRBJ2-7, with a weak D call TRBD1 (6 bases). The germline V gene has CDR1 LGHDT and CDR2 YNNKEL (reference sequence). There are 18 residues in the CDR3. The CDR3 DNA sequence: TGTGCCAGCAGTCAAGGGGAAGGGTTTGGGGGCCGGATTTACGAGCAGTACTTC. Translated, it gives CASSQGEGFGGRIYEQYF.

This clone is judged medium-sized (0.01 to 0.1%). V gene TRBV6-1 combines with J gene TRBJ2-2; 9 positions match TRBD1. CDR1 is MNHNS, CDR2 SASEGT, per germline. Unmatched junction bases numbered 7, after V lost 4 bases and J lost 1 base. This CDR3 comprises 17 residues. CDR3 sequence (DNA): TGTGCCAGCAGTGGTGATCCGGGACAGGGGAACACCGGGGAGCTGTTTTTT. Protein: CASSGDPGQGNTGELFF.

The chain joins TRBV7-2 to TRBJ2-5; 9 bases match TRBD1. V was clipped by 5 bases and J by 5 bases; unmatched bases: 9. This CDR3 is built from 15 residues. Per the germline V gene, CDR1 is SGHTA and CDR2 is FQGNSA. The CDR3 DNA sequence: TGTGCCAGCAGCCCAGCGGACAGGGGCGGGGAGACCCAGTACTTC. Translation gives CASSPADRGGETQYF.

The rearrangement uses TRBV4-1 and TRBJ1-5; no clear D. Trimming took off 0 bases at V and 5 bases at J, with 14 bases between the two ends. CDR3 length: 16 amino acids. Germline CDR1 is MGHRA and CDR2 is YSYEKL. The CDR3 sequence is CASSQDVIPRDQPQHF. DNA for the CDR3: TGCGCCAGCAGCCAAGATGTTATCCCAAGAGATCAGCCCCAGCATTTT.

The chain is built from TRBV20-1 and TRBJ2-1, with TRBD2 identical over 8 bases. The CDR3 runs 14 residues. The junction had 5 bases not matched to a gene; V was cut back by 3 bases and J by 4 bases. In germline, CDR1 is DFQATT, CDR2 SNEGSKA (reference sequence). The DNA of the CDR3 is TGCAGTGCTAGTGCTAGCGGGTTATACAATGAGCAGTTCTTC. Translating gives CSASASGLYNEQFF.

The CDR3 loop reads CASSSLGTGDPYEQYF. The DNA of the CDR3 is TGTGCCAGCAGTTCGCTAGGGACAGGGGACCCCTACGAGCAGTACTTC. V usage is TRBV27 and J usage is TRBJ2-7; 10 nucleotides agree with TRBD1. The V gene's germline CDR1 is MNHEY and CDR2 SMNVEV (reference sequence). The V segment lost 4 bases and the J segment 2 bases; nucleotides outside the gene matches: 8. The CDR3 runs 16 residues.

The chain couples TRBV5-4 to TRBJ2-1, with a weak D call TRBD1 (5 bases). Germline loops: CDR1 SGHNT, CDR2 YYREEE (reference sequence). The CDR3 runs 16 residues. Trimming removed 4 bases at V and 9 bases at J, with 23 bases between. The CDR3 protein is CASSPRKGDNYFEQFF. The CDR3, as DNA: TGTGCCAGCAGCCCCCGAAAAGGGGATAATTATTTTGAGCAGTTCTTC.

The rearrangement uses TRBV11-2 and TRBJ2-7; TRBD1 agrees at 7 bases. Losses at the gene ends were 4 bases for V and 7 bases for J; bases not matched to a gene: 19. The CDR3 totals 17 residues. Germline CDR1 reads SGHAT; CDR2 reads FQNNGV. The CDR3 bases are TGTGCCAGCAGCTCACATAAACTTAGACAGGGTCGGTGGGAGCAGTACTTC. Encoded protein: CASSSHKLRQGRWEQYF.

CDR3 sequence: CAWGRTGGGRHYGYTF. The CDR3 region has the DNA TGTGCCTGGGGACGGACAGGGGGCGGTCGGCACTATGGCTACACCTTC. The chain carries TRBV30 and TRBJ1-2; TRBD1 agrees at 11 bases. This CDR3 region has 16 residues. In germline, CDR1 is GTSNPN, CDR2 SVGIG (reference sequence). V was clipped by 5 bases and J by 3 bases; unmatched bases: 11.

The gene calls are TRBV19 and TRBJ1-5; 7 nucleotides line up with TRBD1. CDR1 and CDR2 (germline): LNHDA, SQIVND (reference sequence). Trimming cost V 1 base and J 2 bases; bases outside gene matches: 20. CDR3 size: 21 residues. This CDR3 is CASSIGLALGQGGLGNQPQHF. For the CDR3, the DNA is TGTGCCAGTAGTATAGGCCTTGCCCTCGGGCAGGGGGGTTTGGGCAATCAGCCCCAGCATTTT. Full variable domain (outside the CDR3, taken from reference TRBV19 and TRBJ1-5): DGGITQSPKYLFRKEGQNVTLSCEQNLNHDAMYWYRQDPGQGLRLIYYSQIVNDFQKGDIAEGYSVSREKKESFPLTVTSAQKNPTAFYLCASSIGLALGQGGLGNQPQHFGDGTRLSIL.

CDR3: CASSLAGRQGDGELFF. The CDR3 nucleotides read TGTGCCAGCAGCTTGGCCGGAAGACAGGGGGACGGGGAGCTGTTTTTT. This sequence joins TRBV5-4 and TRBJ2-2; 9 bases agree with TRBD1. Germline loops: CDR1 SGHNT, CDR2 YYREEE (reference sequence). With V trimmed by 0 bases and J by 7 bases, 7 bases remained unmatched. The CDR3 runs to 16 residues.

J is TRBJ2-2 and V is TRBV19, with 11 bases identical to TRBD1. The V gene's germline CDR1 is LNHDA and CDR2 SQIVND (reference sequence). This CDR3 region has 18 residues. The V and J ends lost 5 bases and 4 bases, in that order; junction bases with no gene match: 12. CDR3 region: CASSAAHGTGGFTGELFF. The CDR3 DNA sequence: TGTGCCAGTAGTGCTGCCCACGGGACAGGGGGTTTCACCGGGGAGCTGTTTTTT.

The chain carries TRBV12-5 and TRBJ2-1; 8 nucleotides match TRBD2. Germline CDR1 is LGHNT and CDR2 is FRNRAP. The J segment lost 7 bases and the V segment lost 0 bases, leaving 14 bases of the junction unmatched. The length of the CDR3 is 18 residues. CDR3 region: CASGLVPDGRAIQNEQFF. CDR3 nucleotides: TGTGCTAGTGGTTTGGTACCGGACGGGAGGGCAATACAAAATGAGCAGTTCTTC.

The chain is built from TRBV6-5 and TRBJ1-1; weak D call: TRBD1 (6 bases). Trimming cost V 6 bases and J 1 base, with 9 bases left between them. The CDR3 runs to 13 residues. Germline V gene lookup returns CDR1 MNHEY and CDR2 SVGAGI. The CDR3 here is CASSLRGNTEAFF. In DNA, the CDR3 is TGTGCCAGCAGCCTCAGGGGGAACACTGAAGCTTTCTTT.

The rearrangement joins TRBV29-1 to TRBJ1-5; perhaps TRBD1 as D (5 bases). Deletions cut 4 bases from V and 5 bases from J, with 12 bases between. This CDR3 is built from 13 residues. Germline V lookup: CDR1 SQVTM, CDR2 ANQGSEA. The CDR3 DNA reads as TGCAGCGTTGGAAAGGGGCGCGATCAGCCCCAGCATTTT. Protein sequence: CSVGKGRDQPQHF.

The chain links TRBV20-1 to TRBJ2-7, with D perhaps being TRBD1 or TRBD2 (5 bases each). Per germline, CDR1 DFQATT and CDR2 SNEGSKA (reference sequence). Trimming removed 3 bases from V and 6 bases from J, with 15 bases in between. The CDR3 length is 13 residues. In DNA, the CDR3 is TGCAGTGCTAGTGGGACCCTGAGGGTCGAGCAGTACTTC. Its protein is CSASGTLRVEQYF.

A few counts support this clone. The gene calls are TRBV30 and TRBJ2-7; no definite D call. Trimming took 4 bases from V and 5 from J, leaving 30 bases between them. The CDR3 has 18 residues. CDR1 is GTSNPN and CDR2 is SVGIG in the germline V gene (reference sequence). The CDR3 loop reads CAWIRSGTISVTAHEQYF. The DNA for the CDR3 is TGTGCCTGGATCAGATCAGGTACCATATCAGTTACGGCCCACGAGCAGTACTTC.

The chain couples TRBV7-2 to TRBJ2-7; 7 nucleotides agree with TRBD2. Trimming at V came to 2 bases and at J to 0 bases, leaving 4 bases not matched to a gene. The CDR3 runs to 15 residues. Germline V lookup: CDR1 SGHTA, CDR2 FQGNSA. The CDR3 bases are TGTGCCAGCAGCTTACGCGGGAGCAGCTCCTACGAGCAGTACTTC. It translates to CASSLRGSSSYEQYF.